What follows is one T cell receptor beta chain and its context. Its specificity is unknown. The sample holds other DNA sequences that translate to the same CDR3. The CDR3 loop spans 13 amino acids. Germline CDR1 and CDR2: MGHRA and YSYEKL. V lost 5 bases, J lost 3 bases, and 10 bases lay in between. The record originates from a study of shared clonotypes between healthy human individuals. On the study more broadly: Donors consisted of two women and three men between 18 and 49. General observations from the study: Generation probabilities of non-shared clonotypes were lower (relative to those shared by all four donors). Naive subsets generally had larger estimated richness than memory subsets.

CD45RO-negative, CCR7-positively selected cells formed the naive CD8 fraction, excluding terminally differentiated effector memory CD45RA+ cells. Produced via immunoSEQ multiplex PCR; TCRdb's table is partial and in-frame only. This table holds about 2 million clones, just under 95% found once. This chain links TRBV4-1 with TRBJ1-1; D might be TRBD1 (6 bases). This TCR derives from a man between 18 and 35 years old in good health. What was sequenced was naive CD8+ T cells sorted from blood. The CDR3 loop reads CASSRTGYTEAFF. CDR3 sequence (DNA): TGCGCCAGCAGCAGAACAGGGTACACTGAAGCTTTCTTT.